The 12 T cell receptor beta chains reported below all come from one sample, sequenced in a study of T cell repertoires in cytomegalovirus infection. TCRdb itself ran the reads through MiXCR, one entry per CDR3 protein. This table holds roughly 600,000 distinct CDR3 sequences, roughly 24% found once. The source material was CD8+ T cells from PBMCs. These receptor sequences come from a human donor in good health (CMV status not recorded). Some clones in this sample may be carry-over from other donors' samples.

This chain connects TRBV10-1 to TRBJ2-1; no firm D call. V lost 4 bases to trimming and J lost 3 bases, with 10 bases between them. Germline V gives CDR1 WNHNN, CDR2 SYGVQD (reference sequence). This CDR3 contains 14 residues. CDR3 residues: CASSASYDYNEQFF. The CDR3 region has the DNA TGCGCCAGCAGTGCCAGTTATGACTACAATGAGCAGTTCTTC.

This clonotype appeared a few times. The chain joins TRBV5-5 to TRBJ2-1, with TRBD1 matching over 8 bases. Trimming cost V 5 bases and J 3 bases; bases outside gene matches: 7. The CDR3 is made up of 15 amino acids. CDR1 SGHKS and CDR2 YYEKEE come from the germline V gene (reference sequence). CDR3 amino acids: CASSSRQGYYNEQFF. The CDR3 DNA reads TGTGCCAGCAGTTCCCGACAGGGGTACTACAATGAGCAGTTCTTC.

Many counts were recorded for this clonotype. V usage is TRBV12-3 or TRBV12-4 and J usage is TRBJ1-6, with D possibly matching TRBD1 (6 bases). V dropped 7 bases and J dropped 6 bases, with 13 bases sitting between them. The length of the CDR3 is 14 residues. This CDR3 reads CASTRDKVNSPLHF. The CDR3 DNA reads TGTGCCAGCACCCGGGACAAAGTTAATTCACCCCTCCACTTT.

This clonotype was detected many times. The rearrangement uses TRBV7-8 and TRBJ2-1; possible D gene TRBD2, 5 bases. Germline V gene lookup returns CDR1 SGHVS and CDR2 FQNEAQ. The CDR3 runs 15 residues. Trimming removed 5 bases from V and 4 bases from J, with 15 bases in between. Here the CDR3 DNA reads TGTGCCAGCAGCCCTAGCCCCGGCGTTTACAATGAGCAGTTCTTC. Translation: CASSPSPGVYNEQFF.

This clonotype was seen repeatedly, ten times or more. The gene calls are TRBV6-5 and TRBJ2-7, with TRBD2 as a possible D gene (5 bases). Between the trimmed V and J ends, which lost 5 bases and 2 bases, there was a span of 16 bases. The CDR3 is 15 amino acids. Per the germline V gene, CDR1 is MNHEY and CDR2 is SVGAGI. This CDR3 reads CASSSLSGIPYEQYV. The CDR3 DNA is TGTGCCAGCAGTAGCCTCTCCGGGATCCCCTACGAGCAGTACGTC.

This clonotype showed up just a few times. V and J are TRBV6-4 and TRBJ2-5; no clear D gene. CDR1 and CDR2 from the germline V gene are MRHNA and SNTAGT. The V gene lost 6 bases and the J gene lost 5 bases, with 16 bases spanning the gap. The CDR3 has 14 residues. The CDR3 is CASSPWGKGETQYF. CDR3 nucleotide sequence: TGTGCCAGCAGCCCCTGGGGAAAGGGCGAGACCCAGTACTTC.

V and J are TRBV5-1 and TRBJ2-1; tentative D call: TRBD1 (6 bases). Trimming removed 0 bases from V and 8 bases from J, with 15 bases in between. The CDR3 length is 15 residues. Germline CDR1 SGHRS, CDR2 YFSETQ. The CDR3, as DNA: TGCGCCAGCAGCTTGGAGGACAGACCCTTGGATGAGCAGTTCTTC. It encodes CASSLEDRPLDEQFF.

CDR3 protein: CASSQNSGGVETQYF. As DNA, the CDR3 is TGTGCCAGCAGCCAAAACAGCGGTGGGGTAGAGACCCAGTACTTC. The chain recombines TRBV4-2 with TRBJ2-5; D is possibly TRBD2 (5 bases). This CDR3 is built from 15 residues. Germline CDR1 reads LGHNA; CDR2 reads YNFKEQ. V was cut by 2 bases and J by 4 bases, with 14 bases left in between.

In this sample, this clonotype turned up many times. The chain combines TRBV19 with TRBJ2-5; TRBD2 aligns across 7 bases. The CDR3 runs to 15 residues. Germline V lookup: CDR1 LNHDA, CDR2 SQIVND (reference sequence). V was clipped by 5 bases and J by 3 bases; unmatched bases: 9. The CDR3 DNA reads as TGTGCCAGTAGTGCCCATACGGGGAGGGAAGAGACCCAGTACTTC. The encoded protein is CASSAHTGREETQYF.

The rearrangement joins TRBV7-9 to TRBJ2-7; TRBD1 or TRBD2 may be the D gene (5 bases each). This CDR3 contains 15 residues. V lost 3 bases to trimming and J lost 2 bases, with 14 bases between them. Germline V gene sequence: CDR1 SEHNR, CDR2 FQNEAQ (reference sequence). This CDR3 reads CASSFHTGGTYEQYV. DNA of the CDR3: TGTGCCAGCAGCTTTCACACAGGAGGAACCTACGAGCAGTACGTC.

This clonotype appeared a few times. Given a far larger clone just one base away, this is likely a sequencing read error. This sequence joins TRBV7-9 and TRBJ2-1; D remains ambiguous. Germline V gives CDR1 SEHNR, CDR2 FQNEAQ (reference sequence). This CDR3 is built from 11 residues. Trimming stripped 0 bases from V and 9 bases from J, with 3 bases between. In DNA form, the CDR3 reads TGTGCCAGCAGCTTAGCGGTTGAGCAGTTCTTC. Its protein is CASSLAVEQFF.

V is TRBV7-9 and J is TRBJ1-3; 7 bases map to TRBD1. Germline V gene lookup returns CDR1 SEHNR and CDR2 FQNEAQ (reference sequence). The CDR3 is made up of 19 amino acids. V lost 5 bases to trimming and J lost 2 bases; unmatched junction nucleotides: 18. The CDR3: CASSIEGAEHHYPGNTIYF. CDR3 DNA: TGTGCCAGCAGCATAGAGGGGGCAGAGCATCACTATCCTGGAAACACCATATATTTT.